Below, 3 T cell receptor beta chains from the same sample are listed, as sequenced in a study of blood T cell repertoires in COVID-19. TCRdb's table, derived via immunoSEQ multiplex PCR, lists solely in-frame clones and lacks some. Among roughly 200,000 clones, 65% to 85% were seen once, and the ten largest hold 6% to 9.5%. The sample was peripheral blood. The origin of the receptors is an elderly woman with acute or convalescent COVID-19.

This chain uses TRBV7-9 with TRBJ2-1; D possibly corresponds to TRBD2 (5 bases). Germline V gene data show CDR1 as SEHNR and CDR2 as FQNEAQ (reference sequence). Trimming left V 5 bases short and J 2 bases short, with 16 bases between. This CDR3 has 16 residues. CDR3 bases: TGTGCCAGCAGCCCGGGATGGAGCGGAACCTACAATGAGCAGTTCTTC. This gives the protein CASSPGWSGTYNEQFF.

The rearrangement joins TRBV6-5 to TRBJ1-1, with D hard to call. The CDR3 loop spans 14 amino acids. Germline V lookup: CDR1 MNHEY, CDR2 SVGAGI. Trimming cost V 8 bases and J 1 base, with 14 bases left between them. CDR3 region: CASRFMGGNTEAFF. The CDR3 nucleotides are TGTGCCAGCCGCTTCATGGGAGGGAACACTGAAGCTTTCTTT.

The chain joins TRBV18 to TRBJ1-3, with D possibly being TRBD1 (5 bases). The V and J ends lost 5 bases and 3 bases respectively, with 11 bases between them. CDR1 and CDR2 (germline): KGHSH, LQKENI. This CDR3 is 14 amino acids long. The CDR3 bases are TGTGCCAGCTCAGAAAGGAGGGGTGGAAACACCATATATTTT. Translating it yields CASSERRGGNTIYF.